A selection of T cell receptor beta chains follows, all from one sample in a study of cytomegalovirus exposure and HLA in healthy donors. Using immunoSEQ multiplex PCR, the repertoire was profiled, and TCRdb retains in-frame clones only, with some absent. The sample includes roughly 90,000 clones, 84% of them seen just once. The sequenced sample was PBMCs. The receptors were gathered from a young man in good health and CMV-seronegative. Both conserved end residues are part of each CDR3. D genes are given only for firm matches. Clone size is stated in some rows and not others, as once, few, many or a class when expanded.

D gene: NA
V gene: TRBV9
J gene: TRBJ1-4
clone size: NA
CDR3 protein: CASSALNEKLFF
CDR3 DNA: TGTGCCAGCAGCGCTTTAAATGAAAAACTGTTTTTT

D gene: NA
V gene: TRBV2
J gene: TRBJ2-5
clone size: NA
CDR3 protein: CASSVGLRETQYF
CDR3 DNA: TGTGCCAGCAGTGTTGGACTGAGAGAGACCCAGTACTTC

D gene: TRBD2
V gene: TRBV6-5
J gene: TRBJ2-1
clone size: NA
CDR3 protein: CASSYSGLAGGGEQFF
CDR3 DNA: TGTGCCAGCAGTTACTCGGGACTAGCGGGAGGGGGAGAGCAGTTCTTC

D gene: NA
V gene: TRBV2
J gene: TRBJ1-6
clone size: NA
CDR3 protein: CASISRASAPLHF
CDR3 DNA: TGTGCCAGCATCAGCAGGGCCTCGGCACCCCTCCACTTT

D gene: TRBD2
V gene: TRBV19
J gene: TRBJ2-7
clone size: NA
CDR3 protein: CASSSQTSGSYEQYF
CDR3 DNA: TGTGCCAGTAGTTCTCAAACTAGCGGCTCCTACGAGCAGTACTTC

D gene: NA
V gene: TRBV4-1
J gene: TRBJ2-1
clone size: NA
CDR3 protein: CASSTPRSWEYYNEQFF
CDR3 DNA: TGCGCCAGCTCAACACCCCGGTCGTGGGAGTACTACAATGAGCAGTTCTTC

D gene: NA
V gene: TRBV9
J gene: TRBJ2-3
clone size: NA
CDR3 protein: CASSAYQGPTTDTQYF
CDR3 DNA: TGTGCCAGCAGCGCGTACCAGGGGCCCACCACAGATACGCAGTATTTT

D gene: NA
V gene: TRBV29-1
J gene: TRBJ1-5
clone size: few
CDR3 protein: CSVADGGNQPQHF
CDR3 DNA: TGCAGCGTCGCCGACGGAGGCAATCAGCCCCAGCATTTT

D gene: NA
V gene: TRBV25-1
J gene: TRBJ2-2
clone size: NA
CDR3 protein: CASRTTRGTDTGELFF
CDR3 DNA: TGTGCCAGCCGGACCACCCGGGGAACAGACACCGGGGAGCTGTTTTTT

D gene: TRBD1
V gene: TRBV27
J gene: TRBJ1-2
clone size: NA
CDR3 protein: CASSAVRQGHYGYTF
CDR3 DNA: TGTGCCAGCAGTGCAGTAAGACAGGGTCACTATGGCTACACCTTC

D gene: NA
V gene: TRBV30
J gene: TRBJ2-4
clone size: NA
CDR3 protein: CAWTTQNIQYF
CDR3 DNA: TGTGCCTGGACAACACAAAACATTCAGTACTTC

D gene: NA
V gene: TRBV5-1
J gene: TRBJ1-1
clone size: NA
CDR3 protein: CASSPTMVTEAFF
CDR3 DNA: TGCGCCAGCAGCCCTACCATGGTCACTGAAGCTTTCTTT

D gene: NA
V gene: TRBV6-1
J gene: TRBJ1-3
clone size: NA
CDR3 protein: CASRATGGNTIYF
CDR3 DNA: TGTGCCAGCAGGGCTACAGGGGGAAACACCATATATTTT

D gene: NA
V gene: TRBV7-6
J gene: TRBJ2-2
clone size: NA
CDR3 protein: CASSLAGGTTGELFF
CDR3 DNA: TGTGCCAGCAGCTTAGCTGGGGGCACCACCGGGGAGCTGTTTTTT

D gene: NA
V gene: TRBV19
J gene: TRBJ2-1
clone size: NA
CDR3 protein: CASSLSGSSYNEQFF
CDR3 DNA: TGTGCCAGTAGTCTTAGCGGATCCTCCTACAATGAGCAGTTCTTC

D gene: NA
V gene: TRBV11-2
J gene: TRBJ2-1
clone size: once
CDR3 protein: CASSFRTIGDNEQFF
CDR3 DNA: TGTGCCAGCAGCTTTAGAACTATCGGGGACAATGAGCAGTTCTTC

D gene: NA
V gene: TRBV28
J gene: TRBJ1-5
clone size: NA
CDR3 protein: CASSPSGGVHQPQHF
CDR3 DNA: TGTGCCAGCAGCCCCAGCGGGGGGGTCCATCAGCCCCAGCATTTT

D gene: NA
V gene: TRBV7-9
J gene: TRBJ2-6
clone size: once
CDR3 protein: CASRERGAGANVLTF
CDR3 DNA: TGTGCCAGCAGGGAAAGGGGTGCCGGGGCCAACGTCCTGACTTTC

D gene: NA
V gene: TRBV7-9
J gene: TRBJ2-1
clone size: NA
CDR3 protein: CASSSDSGQMSSYNEQFF
CDR3 DNA: TGTGCCAGCAGCTCCGATTCCGGACAGATGAGCTCCTACAATGAGCAGTTCTTC

D gene: TRBD1
V gene: TRBV19
J gene: TRBJ2-7
clone size: once
CDR3 protein: CASRPRTGVLGEQYF
CDR3 DNA: TGTGCCAGTAGGCCCCGGACAGGGGTTCTTGGGGAGCAGTACTTC

D gene: TRBD2
V gene: TRBV4-2
J gene: TRBJ2-7
clone size: NA
CDR3 protein: CASSHPPLAGPKSYEQYF
CDR3 DNA: TGTGCCAGCAGCCACCCCCCCCTAGCGGGACCGAAATCCTACGAGCAGTACTTC

D gene: TRBD2
V gene: TRBV9
J gene: TRBJ2-1
clone size: once
CDR3 protein: CASSVTGGNEQFF
CDR3 DNA: TGTGCCAGCAGCGTTACGGGGGGGAATGAGCAGTTCTTC

D gene: TRBD2
V gene: TRBV5-4
J gene: TRBJ2-7
clone size: once
CDR3 protein: CASSRPPSGSTYEQYF
CDR3 DNA: TGTGCCAGCAGCCGACCGCCTAGCGGTTCAACCTACGAGCAGTACTTC